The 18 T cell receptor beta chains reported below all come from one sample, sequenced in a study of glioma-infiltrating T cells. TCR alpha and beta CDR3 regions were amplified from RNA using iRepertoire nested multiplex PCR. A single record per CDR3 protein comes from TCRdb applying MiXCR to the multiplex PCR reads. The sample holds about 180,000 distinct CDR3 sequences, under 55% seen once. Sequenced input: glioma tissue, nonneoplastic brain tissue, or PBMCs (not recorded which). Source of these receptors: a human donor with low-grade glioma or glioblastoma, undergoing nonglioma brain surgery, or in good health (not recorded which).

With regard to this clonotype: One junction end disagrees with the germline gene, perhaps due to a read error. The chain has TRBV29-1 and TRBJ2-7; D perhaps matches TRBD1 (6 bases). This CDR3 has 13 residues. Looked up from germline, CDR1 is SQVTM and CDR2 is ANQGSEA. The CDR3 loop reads CSVMRQGSYERYF. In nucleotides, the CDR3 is TGCAGCGTGATGAGGCAGGGGTCCTACGAGCGGTACTTC.

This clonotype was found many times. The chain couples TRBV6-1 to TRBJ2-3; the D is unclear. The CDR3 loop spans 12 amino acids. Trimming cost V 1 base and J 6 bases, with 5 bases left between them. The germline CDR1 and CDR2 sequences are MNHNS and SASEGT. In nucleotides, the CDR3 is TGTGCCAGCAGTGAAGGGGCGGATACGCAGTATTTT. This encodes CASSEGADTQYF.

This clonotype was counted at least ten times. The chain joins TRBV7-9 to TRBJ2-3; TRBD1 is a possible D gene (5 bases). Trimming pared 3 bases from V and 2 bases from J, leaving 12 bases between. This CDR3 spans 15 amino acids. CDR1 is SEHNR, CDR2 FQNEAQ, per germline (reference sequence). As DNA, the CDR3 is TGTGCCAGCAGCTTTAACGGACAAACCACAGATACGCAGTATTTT. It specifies CASSFNGQTTDTQYF.

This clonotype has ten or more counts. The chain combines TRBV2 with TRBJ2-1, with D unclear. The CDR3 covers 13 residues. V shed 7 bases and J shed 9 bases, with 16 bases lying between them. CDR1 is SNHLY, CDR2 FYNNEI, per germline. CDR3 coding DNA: TGTGCCAGCACATTTGTCAGAGATGGTGAGCAGTTCTTC. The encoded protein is CASTFVRDGEQFF.

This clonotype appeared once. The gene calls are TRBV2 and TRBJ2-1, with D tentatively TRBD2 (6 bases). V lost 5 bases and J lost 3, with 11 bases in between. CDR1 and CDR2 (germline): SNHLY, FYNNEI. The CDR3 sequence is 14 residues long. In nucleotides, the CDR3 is TGTGCCAGCAGTCCCCTAGCGCTCTACAATGAGCAGTTCTTC. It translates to CASSPLALYNEQFF.

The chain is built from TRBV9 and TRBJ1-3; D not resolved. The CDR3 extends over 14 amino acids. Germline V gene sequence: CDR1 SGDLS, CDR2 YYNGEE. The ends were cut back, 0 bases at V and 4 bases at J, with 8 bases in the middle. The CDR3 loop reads CASSVATTGNTIYF. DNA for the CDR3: TGTGCCAGCAGCGTAGCTACTACGGGAAACACCATATATTTT.

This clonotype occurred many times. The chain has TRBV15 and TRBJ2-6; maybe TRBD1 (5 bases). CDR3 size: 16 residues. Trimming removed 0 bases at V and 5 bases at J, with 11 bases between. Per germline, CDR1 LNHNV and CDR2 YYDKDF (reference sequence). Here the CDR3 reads CATSRDTGLRANVLTF. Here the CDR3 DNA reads TGTGCCACCAGCAGAGATACAGGCTTAAGGGCCAACGTCCTGACTTTC.

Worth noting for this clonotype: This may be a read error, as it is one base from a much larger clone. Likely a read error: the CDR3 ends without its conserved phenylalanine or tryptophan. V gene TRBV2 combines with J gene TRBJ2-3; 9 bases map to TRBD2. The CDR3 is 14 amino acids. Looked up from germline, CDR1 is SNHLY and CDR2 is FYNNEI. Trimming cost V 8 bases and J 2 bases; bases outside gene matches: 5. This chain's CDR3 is CASAQREVTDTQYV. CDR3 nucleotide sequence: TGTGCCAGCGCCCAGCGGGAGGTCACAGATACGCAGTATGTT.

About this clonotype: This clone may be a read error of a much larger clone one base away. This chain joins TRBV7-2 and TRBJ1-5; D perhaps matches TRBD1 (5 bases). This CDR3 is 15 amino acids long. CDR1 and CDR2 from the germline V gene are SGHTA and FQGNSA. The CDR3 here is CASSFYEGNNRPQHF. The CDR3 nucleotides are TGTGCCAGCAGCTTCTACGAGGGGAACAATCGGCCCCAGCATTTT.

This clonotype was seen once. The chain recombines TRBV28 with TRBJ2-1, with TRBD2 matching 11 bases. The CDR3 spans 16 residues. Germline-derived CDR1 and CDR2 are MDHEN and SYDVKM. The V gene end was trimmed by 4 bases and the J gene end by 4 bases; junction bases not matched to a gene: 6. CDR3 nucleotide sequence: TGTGCCAGCAGTTCACCAACTAGCGGGAGTTACAATGAGCAGTTCTTC. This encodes CASSSPTSGSYNEQFF.

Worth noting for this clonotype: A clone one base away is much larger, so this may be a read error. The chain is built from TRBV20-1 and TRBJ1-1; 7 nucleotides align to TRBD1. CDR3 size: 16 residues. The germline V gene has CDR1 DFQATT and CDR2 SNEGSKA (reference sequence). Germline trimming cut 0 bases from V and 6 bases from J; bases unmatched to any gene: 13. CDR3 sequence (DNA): TGCAGTGCTAGAGATCGAAGAGGGGGCCATCGTCCTGAAGCTTTCTTT. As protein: CSARDRRGGHRPEAFF.

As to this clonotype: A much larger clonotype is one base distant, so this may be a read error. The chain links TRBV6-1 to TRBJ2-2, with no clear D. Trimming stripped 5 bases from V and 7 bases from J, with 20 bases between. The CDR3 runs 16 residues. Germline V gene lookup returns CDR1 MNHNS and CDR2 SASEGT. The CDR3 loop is CASSHSRTRIDGELFF. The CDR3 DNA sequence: TGTGCCAGCAGTCACTCTCGTACCAGGATCGACGGGGAGCTGTTTTTT.

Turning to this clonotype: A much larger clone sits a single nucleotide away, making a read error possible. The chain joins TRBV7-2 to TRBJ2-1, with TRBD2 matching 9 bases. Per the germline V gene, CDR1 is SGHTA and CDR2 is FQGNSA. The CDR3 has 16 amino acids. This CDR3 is CASSLRSSGNHNDQFF. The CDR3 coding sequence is TGTGCCAGCAGCTTACGTTCTAGCGGGAACCACAATGACCAGTTCTTC.

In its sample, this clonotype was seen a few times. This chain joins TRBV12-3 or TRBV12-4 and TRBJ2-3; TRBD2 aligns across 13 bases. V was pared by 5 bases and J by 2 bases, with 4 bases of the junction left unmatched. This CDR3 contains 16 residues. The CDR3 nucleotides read TGTGCCAGCAGTCTTGGGACTAGCGGGAACACAGATACGCAGTATTTT. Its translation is CASSLGTSGNTDTQYF.

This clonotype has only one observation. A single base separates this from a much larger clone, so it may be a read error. CDR3 sequence: CASSRDYLAGVNEQFF. CDR3 coding DNA: TGTGCCAGCAGCCGTGATTACCTAGCGGGAGTCAATGAGCAGTTCTTC. The rearrangement joins TRBV27 to TRBJ2-1; TRBD2 agrees at 10 bases. The CDR3 loop spans 16 amino acids. Unmatched junction bases numbered 11, after V lost 6 bases and J lost 6 bases. In germline, CDR1 is MNHEY, CDR2 SMNVEV (reference sequence).

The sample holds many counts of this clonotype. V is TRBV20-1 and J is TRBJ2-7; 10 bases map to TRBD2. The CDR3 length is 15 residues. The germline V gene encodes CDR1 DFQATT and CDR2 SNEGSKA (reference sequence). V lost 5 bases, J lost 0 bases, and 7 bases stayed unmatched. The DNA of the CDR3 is TGCAGTGCTTGGGTAGCGGGAGGACCCTCCTACGAGCAGTACTTC. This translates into CSAWVAGGPSYEQYF.

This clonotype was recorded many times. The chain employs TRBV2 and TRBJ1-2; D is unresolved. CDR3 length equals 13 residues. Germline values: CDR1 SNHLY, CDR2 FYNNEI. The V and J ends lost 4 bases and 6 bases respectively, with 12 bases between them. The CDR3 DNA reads TGTGCCAGCAGTGCTCTAGGCAGAGATGGCTACACCTTC. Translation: CASSALGRDGYTF.

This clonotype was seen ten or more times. The CDR3 coding sequence is TGTGCCAGCGAACAGGGAATGTGGAGCACCATATATTTT. Its protein product is CASEQGMWSTIYF. V gene TRBV6-1 combines with J gene TRBJ1-3; tentative D call: TRBD1 (6 bases). The V end lost 8 bases, the J end lost 9 bases, and 17 bases lay between the germline ends. Looked up from germline, CDR1 is MNHNS and CDR2 is SASEGT. This CDR3 has 13 residues.